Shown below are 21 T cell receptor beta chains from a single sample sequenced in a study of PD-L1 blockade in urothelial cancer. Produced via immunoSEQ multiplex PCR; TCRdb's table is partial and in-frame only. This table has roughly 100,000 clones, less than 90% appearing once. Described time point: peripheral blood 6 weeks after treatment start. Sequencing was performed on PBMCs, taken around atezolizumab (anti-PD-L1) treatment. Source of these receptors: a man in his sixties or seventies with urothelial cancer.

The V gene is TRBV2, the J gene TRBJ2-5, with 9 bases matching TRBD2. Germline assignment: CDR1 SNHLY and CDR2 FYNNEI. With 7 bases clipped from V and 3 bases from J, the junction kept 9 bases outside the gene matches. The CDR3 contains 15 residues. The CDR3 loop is CASNTGASGKETQYF. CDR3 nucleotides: TGTGCCAGCAACACAGGGGCTAGCGGGAAAGAGACCCAGTACTTC.

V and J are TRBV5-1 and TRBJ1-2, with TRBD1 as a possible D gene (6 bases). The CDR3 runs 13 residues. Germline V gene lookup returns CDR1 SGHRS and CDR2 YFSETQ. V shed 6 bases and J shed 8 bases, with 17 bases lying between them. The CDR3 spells CASTQDRIKGYTF. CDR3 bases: TGCGCCAGCACCCAGGACAGAATTAAGGGCTACACCTTC. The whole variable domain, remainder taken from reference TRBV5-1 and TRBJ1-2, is KAGVTQTPRYLIKTRGQQVTLSCSPISGHRSVSWYQQTPGQGLQFLFEYFSETQRNKGNFPGRFSGRQFSNSRSEMNVSTLELGDSALYLCASTQDRIKGYTFGSGTRLTVV.

The CDR3 nucleotides read TGTGCCAGCAGCCCCTGGCCTAACACTGAAGCTTTCTTT. Translated, it gives CASSPWPNTEAFF. The chain is built from TRBV7-3 and TRBJ1-1; D is unclear. The CDR3 spans 13 residues. Trimming pared 5 bases from V and 2 bases from J, leaving 9 bases between. Germline V gene data show CDR1 as SGHTA and CDR2 as FQGTGA.

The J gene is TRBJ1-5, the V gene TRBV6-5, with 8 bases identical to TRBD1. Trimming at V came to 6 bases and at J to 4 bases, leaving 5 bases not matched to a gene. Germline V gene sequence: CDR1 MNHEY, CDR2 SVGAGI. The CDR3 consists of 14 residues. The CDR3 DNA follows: TGTGCCAGCAGCCCCACAGGGGGGAATCAGCCCCAGCATTTT. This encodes CASSPTGGNQPQHF.

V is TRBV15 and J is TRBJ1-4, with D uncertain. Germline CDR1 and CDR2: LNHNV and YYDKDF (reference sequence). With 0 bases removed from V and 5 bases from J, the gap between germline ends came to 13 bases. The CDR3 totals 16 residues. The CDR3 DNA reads TGTGCCACCAGCAGAGATTTGGTAACGGTAAATGAAAAACTGTTTTTT. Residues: CATSRDLVTVNEKLFF. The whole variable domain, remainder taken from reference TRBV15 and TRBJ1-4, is DAMVIQNPRYQVTQFGKPVTLSCSQTLNHNVMYWYQQKSSQAPKLLFHYYDKDFNNEADTPDNFQSRRPNTSFCFLDIRSPGLGDTAMYLCATSRDLVTVNEKLFFGSGTQLSVL.

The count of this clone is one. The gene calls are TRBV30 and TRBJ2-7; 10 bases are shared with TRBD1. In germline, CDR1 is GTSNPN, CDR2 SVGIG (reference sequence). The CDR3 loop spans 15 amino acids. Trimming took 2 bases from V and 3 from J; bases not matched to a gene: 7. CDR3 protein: CAWSLRDRGLYEQYF. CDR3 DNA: TGTGCCTGGAGTTTGAGGGACAGGGGCCTCTACGAGCAGTACTTC. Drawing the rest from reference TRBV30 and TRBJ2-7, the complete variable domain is SQTIHQWPATLVQPVGSPLSLECTVEGTSNPNLYWYRQAAGRGLQLLFYSVGIGQISSEVPQNLSASRPQDRQFILSSKKLLLSDSGFYLCAWSLRDRGLYEQYFGPGTRLTVT.

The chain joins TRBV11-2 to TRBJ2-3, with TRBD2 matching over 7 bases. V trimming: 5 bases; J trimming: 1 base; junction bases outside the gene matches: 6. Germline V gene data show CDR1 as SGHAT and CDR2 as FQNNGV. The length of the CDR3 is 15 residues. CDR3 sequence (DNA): TGTGCCAGCAGCAAGATGGGAGGGGGCACAGATACGCAGTATTTT. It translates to CASSKMGGGTDTQYF.

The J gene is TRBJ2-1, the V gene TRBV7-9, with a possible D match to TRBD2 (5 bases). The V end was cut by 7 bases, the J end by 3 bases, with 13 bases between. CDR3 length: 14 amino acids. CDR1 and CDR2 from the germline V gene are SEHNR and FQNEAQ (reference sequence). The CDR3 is CASTPRTVYNEQFF. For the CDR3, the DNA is TGTGCCAGCACCCCTCGGACTGTCTACAATGAGCAGTTCTTC. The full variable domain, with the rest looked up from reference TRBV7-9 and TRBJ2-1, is DTGVSQNPRHKITKRGQNVTFRCDPISEHNRLYWYRQTLGQGPEFLTYFQNEAQLEKSRLLSDRFSAERPKGSFSTLEIQRTEQGDSAMYLCASTPRTVYNEQFFGPGTRLTVL.

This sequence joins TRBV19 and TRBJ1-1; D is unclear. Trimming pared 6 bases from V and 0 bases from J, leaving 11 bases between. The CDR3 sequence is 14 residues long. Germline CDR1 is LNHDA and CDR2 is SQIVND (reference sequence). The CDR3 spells CASSKNLMNTEAFF. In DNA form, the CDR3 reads TGTGCCAGTAGCAAGAATCTAATGAACACTGAAGCTTTCTTT.

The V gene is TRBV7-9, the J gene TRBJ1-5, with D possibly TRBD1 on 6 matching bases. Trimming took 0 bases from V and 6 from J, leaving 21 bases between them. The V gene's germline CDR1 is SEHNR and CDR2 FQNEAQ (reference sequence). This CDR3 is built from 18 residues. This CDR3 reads CASSLAGRGLPKTQPQHF. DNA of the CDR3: TGTGCCAGCAGCTTAGCGGGCAGGGGACTACCTAAGACTCAGCCCCAGCATTTT.

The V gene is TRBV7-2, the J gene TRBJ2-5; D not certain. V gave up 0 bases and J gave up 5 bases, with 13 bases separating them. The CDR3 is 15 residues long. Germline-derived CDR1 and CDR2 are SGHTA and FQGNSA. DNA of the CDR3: TGTGCCAGCAGCTTAGCCACTAACCCGAGGGAGACCCAGTACTTC. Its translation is CASSLATNPRETQYF.

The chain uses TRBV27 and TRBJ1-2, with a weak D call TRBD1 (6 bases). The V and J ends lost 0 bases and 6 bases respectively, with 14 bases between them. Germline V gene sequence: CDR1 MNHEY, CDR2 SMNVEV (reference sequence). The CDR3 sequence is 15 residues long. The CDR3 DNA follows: TGTGCCAGCAGTTTATCGAGGAAGGGGGAAGATGGCTACACCTTC. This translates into CASSLSRKGEDGYTF.

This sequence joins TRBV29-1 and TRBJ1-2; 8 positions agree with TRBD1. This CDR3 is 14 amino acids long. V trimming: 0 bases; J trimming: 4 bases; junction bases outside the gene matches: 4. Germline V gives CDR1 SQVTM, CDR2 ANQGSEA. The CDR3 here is CSVEETGVAYGYTF. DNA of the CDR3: TGCAGCGTTGAAGAGACAGGGGTGGCCTATGGCTACACCTTC.

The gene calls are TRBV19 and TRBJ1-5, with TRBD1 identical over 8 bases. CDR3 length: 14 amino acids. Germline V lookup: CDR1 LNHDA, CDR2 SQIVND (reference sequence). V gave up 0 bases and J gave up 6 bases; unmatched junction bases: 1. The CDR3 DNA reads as TGTGCCAGTAGTATAGAGACAGGGGTTCAGCCCCAGCATTTT. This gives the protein CASSIETGVQPQHF.

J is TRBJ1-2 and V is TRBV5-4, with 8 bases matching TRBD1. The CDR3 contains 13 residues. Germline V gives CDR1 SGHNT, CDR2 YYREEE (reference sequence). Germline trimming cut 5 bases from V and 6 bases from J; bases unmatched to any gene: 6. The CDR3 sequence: CASRVDRENGYTF. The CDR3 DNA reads TGTGCCAGCAGAGTGGACAGGGAAAATGGCTACACCTTC.

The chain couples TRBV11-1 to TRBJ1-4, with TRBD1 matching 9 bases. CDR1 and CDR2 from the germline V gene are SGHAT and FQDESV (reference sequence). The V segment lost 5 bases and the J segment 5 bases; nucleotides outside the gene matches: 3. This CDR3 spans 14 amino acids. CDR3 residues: CASSLGQGNEKLFF. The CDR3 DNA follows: TGTGCCAGCAGCCTCGGACAGGGGAATGAAAAACTGTTTTTT.

CDR3 nucleotides: TGTGCCAGCAGCTCCGACTCCGTTGGCGGGGAGCTGTTTTTT. Its translation: CASSSDSVGGELFF. The chain couples TRBV7-2 to TRBJ2-2; the D is unclear. The V end lost 4 bases, the J end lost 7 bases, and 13 bases lay between the germline ends. In germline, CDR1 is SGHTA, CDR2 FQGNSA. The CDR3 totals 14 residues.

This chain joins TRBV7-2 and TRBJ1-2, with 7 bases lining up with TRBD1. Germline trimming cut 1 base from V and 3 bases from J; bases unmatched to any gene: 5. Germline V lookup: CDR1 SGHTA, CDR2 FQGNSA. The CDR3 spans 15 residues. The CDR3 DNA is TGTGCCAGCAGCTTAGATGGACAGGAACACTATGGCTACACCTTC. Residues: CASSLDGQEHYGYTF.

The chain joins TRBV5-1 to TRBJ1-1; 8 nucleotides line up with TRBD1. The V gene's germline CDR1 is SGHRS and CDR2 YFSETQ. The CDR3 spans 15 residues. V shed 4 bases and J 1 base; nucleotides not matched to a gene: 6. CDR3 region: CASSVTGTGNTEAFF. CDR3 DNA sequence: TGCGCCAGCAGCGTTACCGGGACAGGGAACACTGAAGCTTTCTTT.

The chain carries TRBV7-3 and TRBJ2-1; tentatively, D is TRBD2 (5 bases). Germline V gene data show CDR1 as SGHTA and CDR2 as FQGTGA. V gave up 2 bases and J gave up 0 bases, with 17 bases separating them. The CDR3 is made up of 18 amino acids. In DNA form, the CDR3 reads TGTGCCAGCAGCTTATATGGAGGTAGCGATGCCTCCTACAATGAGCAGTTCTTC. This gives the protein CASSLYGGSDASYNEQFF.

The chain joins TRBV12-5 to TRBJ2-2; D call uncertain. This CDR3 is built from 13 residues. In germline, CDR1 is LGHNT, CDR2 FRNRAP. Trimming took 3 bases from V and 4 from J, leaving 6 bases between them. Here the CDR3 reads CASGFQFTGELFF. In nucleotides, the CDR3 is TGTGCTAGTGGTTTTCAGTTCACCGGGGAGCTGTTTTTT.